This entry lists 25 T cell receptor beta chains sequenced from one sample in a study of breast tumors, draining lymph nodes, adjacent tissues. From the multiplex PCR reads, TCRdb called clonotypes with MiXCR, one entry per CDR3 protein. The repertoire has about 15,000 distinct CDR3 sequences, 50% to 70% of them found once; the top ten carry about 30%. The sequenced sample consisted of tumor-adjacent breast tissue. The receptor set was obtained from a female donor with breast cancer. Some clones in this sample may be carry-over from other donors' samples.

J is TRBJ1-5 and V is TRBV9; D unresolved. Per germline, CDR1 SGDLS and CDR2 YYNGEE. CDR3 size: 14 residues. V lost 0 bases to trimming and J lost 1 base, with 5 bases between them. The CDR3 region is CASSVDGSNQPQHF. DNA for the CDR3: TGTGCCAGCAGCGTAGACGGGAGCAATCAGCCCCAGCATTTT.

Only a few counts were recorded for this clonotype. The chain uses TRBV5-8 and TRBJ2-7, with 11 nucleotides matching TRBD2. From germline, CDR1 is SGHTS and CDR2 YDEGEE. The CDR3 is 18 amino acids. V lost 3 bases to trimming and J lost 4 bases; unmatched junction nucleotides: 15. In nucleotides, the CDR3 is TGTGCCAGCAGCTCAGGACGGGCAACTAGCGGGAGTGTTTACGAGCAGTACTTC. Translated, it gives CASSSGRATSGSVYEQYF.

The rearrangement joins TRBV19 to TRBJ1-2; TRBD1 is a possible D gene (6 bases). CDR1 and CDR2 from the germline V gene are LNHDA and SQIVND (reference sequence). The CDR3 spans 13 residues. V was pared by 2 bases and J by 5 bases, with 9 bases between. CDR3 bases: TGTGCCAGTAGTATACAGGGGCTGTATGGCTACACCTTC. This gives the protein CASSIQGLYGYTF.

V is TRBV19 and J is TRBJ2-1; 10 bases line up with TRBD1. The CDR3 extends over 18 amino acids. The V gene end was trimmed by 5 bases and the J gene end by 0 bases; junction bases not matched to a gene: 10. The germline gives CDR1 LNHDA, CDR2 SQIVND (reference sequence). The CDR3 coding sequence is TGTGCCAGTAGTTTCTCTGGGGACAGGGGTAGCTCCTACAATGAGCAGTTCTTC. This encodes CASSFSGDRGSSYNEQFF.

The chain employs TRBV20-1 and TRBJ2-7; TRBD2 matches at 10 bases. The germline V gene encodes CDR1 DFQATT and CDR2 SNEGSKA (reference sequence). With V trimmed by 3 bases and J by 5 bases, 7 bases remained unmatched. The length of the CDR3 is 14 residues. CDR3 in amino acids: CSARLAGGFDEQYF. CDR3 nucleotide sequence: TGCAGTGCTAGGTTAGCGGGAGGTTTCGACGAGCAGTACTTC.

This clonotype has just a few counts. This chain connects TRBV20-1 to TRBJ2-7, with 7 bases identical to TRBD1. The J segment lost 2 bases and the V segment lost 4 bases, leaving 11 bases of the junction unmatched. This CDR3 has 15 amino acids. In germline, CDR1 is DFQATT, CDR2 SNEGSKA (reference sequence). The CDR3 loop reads CSATHLAGGTYEQYF. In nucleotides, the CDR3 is TGCAGTGCTACCCATCTTGCAGGGGGAACCTACGAGCAGTACTTC.

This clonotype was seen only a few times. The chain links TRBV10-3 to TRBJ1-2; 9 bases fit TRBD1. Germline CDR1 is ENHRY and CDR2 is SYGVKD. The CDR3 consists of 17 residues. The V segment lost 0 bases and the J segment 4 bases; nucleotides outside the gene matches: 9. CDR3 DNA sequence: TGTGCCATCAGTGAGTCGGGAACAGGGGGCCGAGGCTATGGCTACACCTTC. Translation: CAISESGTGGRGYGYTF.

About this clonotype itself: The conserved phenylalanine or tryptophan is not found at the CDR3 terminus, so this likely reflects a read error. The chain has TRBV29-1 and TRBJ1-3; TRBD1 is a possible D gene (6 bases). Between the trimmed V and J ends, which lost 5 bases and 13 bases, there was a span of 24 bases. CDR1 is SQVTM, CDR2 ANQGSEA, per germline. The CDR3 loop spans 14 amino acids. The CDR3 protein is CSVYGGGGGNSIYS. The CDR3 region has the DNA TGCAGCGTTTACGGGGGGGGGGGCGGAAACTCTATATATTCC.

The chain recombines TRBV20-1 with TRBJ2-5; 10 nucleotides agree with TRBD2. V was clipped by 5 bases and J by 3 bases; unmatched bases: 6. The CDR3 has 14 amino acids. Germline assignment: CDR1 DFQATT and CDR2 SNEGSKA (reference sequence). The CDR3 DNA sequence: TGCAGTGCTGAACCGGGACTAGCGAAAGAGACCCAGTACTTC. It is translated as CSAEPGLAKETQYF.

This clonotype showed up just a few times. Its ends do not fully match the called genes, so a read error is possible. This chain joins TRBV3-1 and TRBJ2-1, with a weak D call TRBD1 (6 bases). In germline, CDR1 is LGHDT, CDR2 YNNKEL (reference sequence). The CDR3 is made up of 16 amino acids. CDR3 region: CASGRHSYRDTNEQFF. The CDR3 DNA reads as TGCGCCAGCGGCCGGCATAGTTACAGGGACACCAATGAGCAGTTCTTC.

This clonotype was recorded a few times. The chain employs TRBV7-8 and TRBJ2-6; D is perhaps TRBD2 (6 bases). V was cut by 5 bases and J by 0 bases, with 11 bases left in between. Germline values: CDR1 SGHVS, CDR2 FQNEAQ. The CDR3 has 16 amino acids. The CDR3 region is CASSPREPSGANVLTF. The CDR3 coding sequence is TGTGCCAGCAGCCCCCGGGAGCCCTCTGGGGCCAACGTCCTGACTTTC. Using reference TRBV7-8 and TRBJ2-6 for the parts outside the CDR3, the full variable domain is GAGVSQSPRYKVAKRGQDVALRCDPISGHVSLFWYQQALGQGPEFLTYFQNEAQLDKSGLPSDRFFAERPEGSVSTLKIQRTQQEDSAVYLCASSPREPSGANVLTFGAGSRLTVL.

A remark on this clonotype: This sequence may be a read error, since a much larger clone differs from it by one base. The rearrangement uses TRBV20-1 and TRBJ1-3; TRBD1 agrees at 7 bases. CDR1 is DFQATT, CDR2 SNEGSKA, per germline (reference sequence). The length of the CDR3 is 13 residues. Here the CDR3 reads CSAIRDSGDTIYF. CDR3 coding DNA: TGCAGTGCTATCCGGGACAGTGGAGACACCATATATTTT.

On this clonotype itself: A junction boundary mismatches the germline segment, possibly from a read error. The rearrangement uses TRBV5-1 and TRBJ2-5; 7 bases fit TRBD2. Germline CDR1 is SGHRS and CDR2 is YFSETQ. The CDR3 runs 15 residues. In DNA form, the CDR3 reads TGTGCCAGCAGCCAAGATTCTAGGGGAGGGGAGACCCAGTACTTC. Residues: CASSQDSRGGETQYF.

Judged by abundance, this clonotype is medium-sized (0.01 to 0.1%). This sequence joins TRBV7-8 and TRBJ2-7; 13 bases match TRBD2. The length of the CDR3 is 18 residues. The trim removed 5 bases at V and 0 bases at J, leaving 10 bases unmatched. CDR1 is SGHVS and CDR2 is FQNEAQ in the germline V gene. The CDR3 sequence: CASSRRTSGGLSSYEQYF. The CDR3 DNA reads TGTGCCAGCAGCCGAAGGACTAGCGGGGGTTTAAGCTCCTACGAGCAGTACTTC. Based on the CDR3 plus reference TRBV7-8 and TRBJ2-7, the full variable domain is GAGVSQSPRYKVAKRGQDVALRCDPISGHVSLFWYQQALGQGPEFLTYFQNEAQLDKSGLPSDRFFAERPEGSVSTLKIQRTQQEDSAVYLCASSRRTSGGLSSYEQYFGPGTRLTVT.

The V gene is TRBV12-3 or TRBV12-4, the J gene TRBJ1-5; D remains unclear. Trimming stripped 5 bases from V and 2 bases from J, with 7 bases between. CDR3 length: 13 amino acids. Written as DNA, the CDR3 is TGTGCCAGCAGTACGGACGGCAATCAGCCCCAGCATTTT. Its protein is CASSTDGNQPQHF.

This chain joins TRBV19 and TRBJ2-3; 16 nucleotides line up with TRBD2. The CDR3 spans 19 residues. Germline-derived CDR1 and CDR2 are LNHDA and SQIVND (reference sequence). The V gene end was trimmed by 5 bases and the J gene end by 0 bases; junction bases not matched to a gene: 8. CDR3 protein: CASSLGTSGRVQSTDTQYF. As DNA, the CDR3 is TGTGCCAGTAGTCTCGGGACTAGCGGGAGGGTCCAGAGCACAGATACGCAGTATTTT.

The chain's CDR3 is CASSVAPDAGSRYGYTF. The DNA of the CDR3 is TGTGCCAGCAGCGTCGCCCCGGATGCGGGTTCGCGCTATGGCTACACCTTC. The V gene is TRBV12-3 or TRBV12-4, the J gene TRBJ1-2; no definite D call. This CDR3 has 17 residues. V was pared by 6 bases and J by 4 bases, with 24 bases between.

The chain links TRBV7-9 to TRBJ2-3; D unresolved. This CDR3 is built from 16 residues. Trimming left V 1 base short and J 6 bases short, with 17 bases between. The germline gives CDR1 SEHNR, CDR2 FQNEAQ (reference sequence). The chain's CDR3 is CASSLGFGDARDTQYF. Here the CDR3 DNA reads TGTGCCAGCAGCTTAGGATTTGGCGACGCGAGGGATACGCAGTATTTT.

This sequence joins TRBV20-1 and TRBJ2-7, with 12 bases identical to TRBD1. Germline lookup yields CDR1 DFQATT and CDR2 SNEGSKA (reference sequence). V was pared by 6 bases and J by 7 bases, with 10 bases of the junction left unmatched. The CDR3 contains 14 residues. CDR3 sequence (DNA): TGCAGTGCCAATCCGGGACAGGGGGCGAGGGAGCAGTACTTC. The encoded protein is CSANPGQGAREQYF.

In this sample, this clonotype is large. CDR3 region: CASSVVSGTGDTQYF. The CDR3 nucleotides read TGTGCCAGCAGCGTAGTAAGCGGGACGGGAGATACGCAGTATTTT. The rearrangement uses TRBV9 and TRBJ2-3; TRBD2 matches at 7 bases. Losses at the gene ends were 0 bases for V and 5 bases for J; bases not matched to a gene: 6. From germline, CDR1 is SGDLS and CDR2 YYNGEE. This CDR3 comprises 15 residues.

The CDR3 DNA sequence: TGTGCCAGCAGTGCCTATCCGAGGTCAGACAATGAGCAGTTCTTC. This sequence encodes CASSAYPRSDNEQFF. The chain joins TRBV2 to TRBJ2-1; D ambiguous. The CDR3 covers 15 residues. V was clipped by 4 bases and J by 5 bases, with 15 bases between them. Germline lookup yields CDR1 SNHLY and CDR2 FYNNEI.

The chain's CDR3 is CSATNTEAFF. In DNA, the CDR3 is TGCAGTGCAACGAACACTGAAGCTTTCTTT. The chain links TRBV20-1 to TRBJ1-1; D gene uncertain. This CDR3 comprises 10 residues. The germline gives CDR1 DFQATT, CDR2 SNEGSKA (reference sequence). The germline V and J ends were trimmed by 6 bases and 1 base, with 3 bases remaining between them.

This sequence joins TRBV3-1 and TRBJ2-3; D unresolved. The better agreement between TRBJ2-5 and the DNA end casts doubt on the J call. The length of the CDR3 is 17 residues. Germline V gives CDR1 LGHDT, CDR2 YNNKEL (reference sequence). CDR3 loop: CASSPRSGSKAQETQYF. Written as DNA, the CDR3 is TGTGCCAGCAGCCCCCGGTCAGGTTCAAAGGCCCAAGAGACCCAGTACTTC.

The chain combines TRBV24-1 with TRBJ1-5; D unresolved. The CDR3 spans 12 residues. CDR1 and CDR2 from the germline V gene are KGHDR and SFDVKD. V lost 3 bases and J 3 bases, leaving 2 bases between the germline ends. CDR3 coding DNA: TGTGCCACCAGTGATCCCAATCAGCCCCAGCATTTT. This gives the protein CATSDPNQPQHF.

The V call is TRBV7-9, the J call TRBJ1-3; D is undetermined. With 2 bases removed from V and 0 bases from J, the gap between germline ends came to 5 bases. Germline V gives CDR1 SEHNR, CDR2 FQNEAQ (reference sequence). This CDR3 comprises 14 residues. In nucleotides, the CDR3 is TGTGCCAGCAGCTTATCTAGCTCTGGAAACACCATATATTTT. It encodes CASSLSSSGNTIYF.